The TCR beta chain described here comes from a study of T cell responses to AZD1222 COVID-19 vaccine. Whole-study results and caveats: After two AZD1222 doses, spike-specific TCR breadth and depth rose versus day 0. Just a handful of AZD1222 recipients tested seropositive at baseline.

Sequenced by immunoSEQ multiplex PCR; TCRdb stores in-frame clones only, minus some. The table includes 150,000 to 180,000 clones, roughly 90% detected once. The CDR3 totals 15 residues. Germline V gene lookup returns CDR1 MDHEN and CDR2 SYDVKM. With V trimmed by 6 bases and J by 4 bases, 6 bases remained unmatched. Worth noting for this clone: What it recognizes is unknown.

The specimen comprised peripheral blood, sampled 28 days after the second AZD1222 dose. This TCR derives from an adult who received the AZD1222 COVID-19 vaccine. The rearrangement joins TRBV28 to TRBJ2-1; 10 bases fit TRBD2. The CDR3 DNA sequence: TGTGCCAGCAGCCCAAGCGGGGGGGCTTACAATGAGCAGTTCTTC. Its translation: CASSPSGGAYNEQFF.